Listed below are T cell receptor beta chains from one sample, sequenced in a study of tumor-infiltrating lymphocytes in primary liver carcinoma. One entry per CDR3 protein results from TCRdb running MiXCR on the multiplex PCR reads. This table has about 350,000 distinct CDR3 sequences, roughly two thirds appearing once. Sequenced sample: peripheral blood. Receptor source: a man aged 35-49 years with primary liver carcinoma and hepatitis B virus infection. CDR3s include the opening cysteine and the closing phenylalanine or tryptophan. A D gene is named only where the DNA matches it firmly. For some rows the clone size is stated as once, few or many, or as a class when expanded; others skip it.

j_call d_call v_call clone_size cdr3_aa cdr3_nt
TRBJ2-2 TRBD1 TRBV11-2 - CASSVQQGVTGELFF TGTGCCAGCAGCGTCCAACAGGGGGTCACAGGGGAGCTGTTTTTT
TRBJ2-7 TRBD1 TRBV11-2 - CTSGPGTGGYEQYF TGTACCAGCGGTCCCGGGACAGGGGGCTACGAGCAGTACTTC
TRBJ1-5 - TRBV6-2/TRBV6-3 many CASRAWLGSNQPQHF TGTGCCAGCAGGGCCTGGTTGGGCAGCAATCAGCCCCAGCATTTT
TRBJ1-5 - TRBV4-1 - CTSGNTDQPQHF TGCACCAGCGGCAATACAGATCAGCCCCAGCATTTT
TRBJ1-5 - TRBV28 - CASSPYRASRDQPQHF TGTGCCAGCAGTCCCTACAGGGCGTCCAGGGATCAGCCCCAGCATTTT
TRBJ2-1 - TRBV4-2 many CASSPNGYEQFF TGTGCCAGCAGCCCCAATGGGTATGAGCAGTTCTTC
TRBJ2-3 TRBD1 TRBV28 few CASRRTGWADTQYF TGTGCCAGCAGGAGGACAGGGTGGGCAGATACGCAGTATTTT
TRBJ2-7 - TRBV6-2/TRBV6-3 - CASNQIRSEQYF TGTGCCAGCAACCAGATTAGGAGCGAGCAGTACTTC
TRBJ1-4 TRBD1 TRBV12-3/TRBV12-4 many CASSLRQGREKLFF TGTGCCAGCAGTTTAAGACAGGGTCGTGAAAAACTGTTTTTT
TRBJ2-1 - TRBV14 - CVSSRRSEYSGQFF TGTGTCAGCAGCCGCCGATCGGAGTATTCCGGGCAGTTCTTC
TRBJ1-1 TRBD1 TRBV11-2 once CASSRPTGRLTEAFF TGTGCCAGCAGCCGACCGACAGGGAGGCTCACTGAAGCTTTCTTT
TRBJ2-1 TRBD2 TRBV10-3 many CAIKREGPDEQFF TGTGCCATCAAACGGGAGGGCCCTGATGAGCAGTTCTTC
TRBJ2-7 - TRBV10-3 - CAISESPSSYEQYF TGTGCCATCAGTGAGTCCCCGAGCTCCTACGAGCAGTACTTC
TRBJ2-6 - TRBV11-3 - CASSSTAHSGANVLTF TGTGCCAGCAGCTCCACAGCACACTCTGGGGCCAACGTCCTGACTTTC
TRBJ2-6 TRBD1 TRBV6-2/TRBV6-3 - CASRDRAGAKVLTF TGTGCCAGCAGGGACAGGGCAGGGGCCAAGGTCCTGACTTTC
TRBJ1-3 - TRBV30 - CAWSALRGNTIYF TGTGCCTGGAGCGCCCTAAGAGGAAACACCATATATTTT
TRBJ1-4 - TRBV11-2 - CASSLGFATNEILFF TGTGCCAGCAGCCTGGGATTTGCAACAAATGAAATACTGTTTTTT
TRBJ1-1 TRBD1 TRBV5-4 - CASSRQSGQGRCTEAFF TGTGCCAGCAGCAGACAATCCGGACAGGGCAGGTGCACTGAAGCTTTCTTT
TRBJ2-1 - TRBV11-2 - CANSPGSVDNEQFF TGTGCCAACAGCCCCGGGAGTGTAGACAATGAGCAGTTCTTC
TRBJ2-7 TRBD2 TRBV11-2 - CASSLGLAVNYEQYF TGTGCCAGCAGCCTAGGACTAGCGGTAAACTACGAGCAGTACTTC
TRBJ1-1 - TRBV11-1 many CASSPQGPTEAFF TGTGCCAGCAGCCCTCAGGGTCCGACTGAAGCTTTCTTT
TRBJ1-1 - TRBV6-2/TRBV6-3 few CASSSDGPEAFF TGTGCCAGCAGTTCGGACGGTCCTGAAGCTTTCTTT
TRBJ1-2 - TRBV6-1 - CASSEYGVYGYIF TGTGCCAGCAGTGAATACGGAGTATATGGCTACATCTTC
TRBJ2-7 TRBD2 TRBV10-2 - CTSSRESGSGEQYF TGCACCAGCAGCCGCGAGAGCGGGAGCGGTGAGCAGTACTTC
TRBJ1-2 - TRBV11-2 - CASSEHGRGYTF TGTGCCAGCAGCGAGCATGGACGGGGCTACACCTTC
TRBJ1-3 - TRBV6-5 many CASSYTNQGDNTIYF TGTGCCAGCAGTTATACCAACCAGGGTGACAACACCATATATTTT
TRBJ2-5 - TRBV11-2 - CASSSLPRAEETQYF TGTGCTAGCAGCTCCCTTCCAAGGGCTGAAGAGACCCAGTACTTC
TRBJ1-4 - TRBV11-2 - CTSSLDLGTHEKLFF TGTACCAGCAGCTTAGATTTAGGAACACATGAAAAACTGTTTTTT
TRBJ1-1 - TRBV6-2/TRBV6-3 few CASSRDGGEGNTEAFF TGTGCCAGCAGTCGAGACGGGGGCGAGGGGAACACTGAAGCTTTCTTT
TRBJ2-1 - TRBV5-5 - CASSQSLVSYNEQFF TGTGCCAGCAGCCAATCACTAGTCTCCTACAATGAGCAGTTCTTC
TRBJ2-2 - TRBV11-2 - CASSSGHFLGNTGELFF TGTGCCAGCAGCTCAGGACATTTTCTTGGTAACACCGGGGAGCTGTTTTTT
TRBJ2-3 - TRBV5-1 once CASSAGAEVDTQYF TGCGCCAGCAGCGCAGGGGCTGAAGTAGATACGCAGTATTTT
TRBJ2-1 TRBD1 TRBV4-2 - CASSQNPRTGGSLPYNEQFF TGTGCCAGCAGCCAAAATCCTCGGACAGGGGGCTCCCTCCCCTACAATGAGCAGTTCTTC
TRBJ2-1 TRBD1 TRBV6-1 many CASSVGDRVYNEQFF TGTGCCAGCAGTGTGGGGGACAGGGTTTACAATGAGCAGTTCTTC
TRBJ2-1 - TRBV7-3 few CASSLARSNEQFF TGTGCCAGCAGCTTGGCTAGGAGCAATGAGCAGTTCTTC
TRBJ2-7 - TRBV12-3/TRBV12-4 many CASSRTFSYEQYF TGTGCCAGCAGTCGTACTTTCTCCTACGAGCAGTACTTC
TRBJ2-3 - TRBV29-1 - CSVEQGRIYSPDTQYF TGCAGCGTTGAACAGGGTAGGATATACAGCCCAGATACGCAGTATTTT